This entry concerns a single T cell receptor (beta chain). The antigen is not known. This specimen includes other DNA sequences encoding the same CDR3. This specimen comes from a study of CD8+ T cells in alopecia areata. Study overall: Tofacitinib dosing lasted 6 to 18 months, which was then followed by 6 months off drug.

Whole-study results and caveats: One nonresponder leaves baseline CD8+ expansion's link to response uncertain.

Per germline, CDR1 GTSNPN and CDR2 SVGIG (reference sequence). The length of the CDR3 is 11 residues. Trimming stripped 0 bases from V and 0 bases from J, with 0 bases between. Treatment described: oral pan-JAK inhibitor, 5-10 mg twice daily. Extracted from the samples, RNA was reverse transcribed into cDNA to serve as the sequencing template. Profiled with immunoSEQ multiplex PCR; TCRdb holds only in-frame clones, not every one. Seen here are some 180,000 clones, less than 70% observed once, and the top ten hold about 10%. This chain uses TRBV30 with TRBJ2-7; no clear D. This receptor was identified in a human donor with alopecia areata. The specimen comprised CD8+ T cells sorted from blood, sampled at week 24, from a patient treated with tofacitinib. CDR3 region: CAWSVSYEQYF. The CDR3 DNA reads TGTGCCTGGAGTGTCTCCTACGAGCAGTACTTC.